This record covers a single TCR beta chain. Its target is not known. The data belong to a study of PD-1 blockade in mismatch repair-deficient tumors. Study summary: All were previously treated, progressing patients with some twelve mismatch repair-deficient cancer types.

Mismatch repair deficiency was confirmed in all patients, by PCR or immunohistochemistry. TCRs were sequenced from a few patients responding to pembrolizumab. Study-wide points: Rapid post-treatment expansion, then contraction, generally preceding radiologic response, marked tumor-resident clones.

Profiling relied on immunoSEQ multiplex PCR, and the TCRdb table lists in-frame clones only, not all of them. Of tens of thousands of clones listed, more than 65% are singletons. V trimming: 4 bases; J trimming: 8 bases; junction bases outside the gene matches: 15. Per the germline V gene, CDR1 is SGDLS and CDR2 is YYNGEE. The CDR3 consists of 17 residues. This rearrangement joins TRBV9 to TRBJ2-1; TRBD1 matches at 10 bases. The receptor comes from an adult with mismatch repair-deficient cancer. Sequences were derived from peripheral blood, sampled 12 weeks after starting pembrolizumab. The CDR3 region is CASSQQSTGTGAHEQFF. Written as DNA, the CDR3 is TGTGCCAGCAGCCAACAGAGTACCGGGACAGGGGCCCATGAGCAGTTCTTC. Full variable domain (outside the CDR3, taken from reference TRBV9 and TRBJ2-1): DSGVTQTPKHLITATGQRVTLRCSPRSGDLSVYWYQQSLDQGLQFLIQYYNGEERAKGNILERFSAQQFPDLHSELNLSSLELGDSALYFCASSQQSTGTGAHEQFFGPGTRLTVL.